This T cell receptor (beta chain) was sequenced during a study of neurological immune-mediated disorders. Study-wide results and limits: Sharing of CDR3 amino acid sequences among expanded clones across subjects was absent, suggesting private repertoires in all groups. When the repertoires were grouped phylogenetically, those of 18 of the 34 multiple sclerosis patients came together in a single cluster of related CDR3 sequences, which points to a possible repertoire-level signature.

The CDR3 spans 13 residues. V was pared by 1 base and J by 3 bases, with 7 bases between. The germline gives CDR1 MNHNY, CDR2 SVGAGI (reference sequence). This clonotype was seen at least ten times. Antigen unknown. The authors made cDNA by 5'RACE with 10-nucleotide random UMIs. Each CDR3 protein gets one entry after TCRdb re-called the 5' RACE reads with MiXCR. The repertoire has just over 95,000 distinct CDR3 sequences, around 3.4% of them found once; the top ten carry 5% to 6.5%. Sample: PBMCs. V and J are TRBV6-6 and TRBJ2-7, with D perhaps matching TRBD1 or TRBD2 (5 bases each). This receptor was obtained from a woman between 18 and 29 years old with multiple sclerosis. In DNA, the CDR3 is TGTGCCAGCAGTTACTGGGACCGCTACGAGCAGTACTTC. Protein: CASSYWDRYEQYF.